The 27 T cell receptor beta chains reported below all come from one sample, sequenced in a study of cytomegalovirus exposure and HLA in healthy donors. The study ran its PCR with 60 Vbeta and 13 Jbeta primers. Produced via immunoSEQ multiplex PCR; TCRdb's table is partial and in-frame only. The sample lists 95,000 to 100,000 clones; around three quarters were seen once. Sequenced: PBMCs. The origin of the receptors is a man aged 40-55 years in good health and CMV-seronegative.

The CDR3 sequence: CASSPTPGLAKNIQYF. CDR3 DNA: TGTGCCAGCAGTCCTACGCCTGGGCTAGCCAAAAACATTCAGTACTTC. This rearrangement joins TRBV27 to TRBJ2-4, with D unresolved. Between the trimmed V and J ends, which lost 5 bases and 0 bases, there was a span of 14 bases. CDR1 MNHEY and CDR2 SMNVEV come from the germline V gene (reference sequence). This CDR3 has 16 residues.

V gene TRBV14 combines with J gene TRBJ1-1; D perhaps matches TRBD1 (6 bases). CDR3 length: 12 residues. Germline-derived CDR1 and CDR2 are SGHDN and FVKESK. Trimming removed 8 bases at V and 6 bases at J, with 13 bases between. CDR3 coding DNA: TGTGCCAGCCAGGGGATGCGGGCTGAAGCTTTCTTT. It yields the protein CASQGMRAEAFF.

This chain links TRBV4-3 with TRBJ1-2; 7 bases map to TRBD1. The ends lost 0 bases at V and 8 bases at J; junction bases unmatched: 12. Germline V gene lookup returns CDR1 LGHNA and CDR2 YSLEER. The CDR3 extends over 16 amino acids. CDR3 in amino acids: CASSQDRGQSLPGYTF. The CDR3 DNA follows: TGCGCCAGCAGCCAAGATCGGGGACAGTCGCTACCCGGCTACACCTTC.

The CDR3 DNA reads as TGTGCCAGTACCCCCACCAGGGTTGGAGAAAAACTGTTTTTT. Translation gives CASTPTRVGEKLFF. The rearrangement joins TRBV19 to TRBJ1-4, with D possibly TRBD1 on 5 matching bases. Trimming left V 7 bases short and J 8 bases short, with 17 bases between. CDR1 and CDR2 (germline): LNHDA, SQIVND (reference sequence). This CDR3 is built from 14 residues.

The chain couples TRBV7-6 to TRBJ2-7, with 9 nucleotides matching TRBD2. CDR1 SGHVS and CDR2 FNYEAQ come from the germline V gene. CDR3 length: 13 amino acids. J was trimmed by 9 bases and V by 0 bases; bases with no gene match: 3. CDR3 loop: CASSLASGRVQYF. In nucleotides, the CDR3 is TGTGCCAGCAGCTTAGCTAGCGGGAGAGTGCAGTACTTC.

V gene TRBV6-5 combines with J gene TRBJ1-2, with D hard to call. The CDR3 totals 13 residues. From germline, CDR1 is MNHEY and CDR2 SVGAGI. V gave up 7 bases and J gave up 0 bases, with 9 bases separating them. The CDR3 loop is CASNGEPNYGYTF. DNA for the CDR3: TGTGCCAGCAACGGAGAACCTAACTATGGCTACACCTTC.

V usage is TRBV29-1 and J usage is TRBJ2-5; D unclear. The germline gives CDR1 SQVTM, CDR2 ANQGSEA. V was pared by 6 bases and J by 5 bases, with 10 bases between. The CDR3 totals 11 residues. The CDR3 nucleotides read TGCAGCGTACGACTGCGGGAGACCCAGTACTTC. Amino acids: CSVRLRETQYF.

The V call is TRBV9, the J call TRBJ1-4; perhaps TRBD1 as D (5 bases). The CDR3 covers 15 residues. Looked up from germline, CDR1 is SGDLS and CDR2 is YYNGEE. Trimming removed 5 bases from V and 2 bases from J, with 13 bases in between. CDR3: CASRLGVSTNEKLFF. DNA for the CDR3: TGTGCCAGCAGGCTAGGGGTTTCCACTAATGAAAAACTGTTTTTT.

This clone was seen once. The J gene is TRBJ2-7, the V gene TRBV7-9; D perhaps matches TRBD2 (6 bases). Germline V gene data show CDR1 as SEHNR and CDR2 as FQNEAQ (reference sequence). Trimming cost V 4 bases and J 3 bases, with 13 bases left between them. The length of the CDR3 is 14 residues. CDR3 nucleotides: TGTGCCAGCAGCTCGGGACTTAAAGACTACGAGCAGTACTTC. This encodes CASSSGLKDYEQYF.

The chain joins TRBV28 to TRBJ2-5, with 12 bases aligning to TRBD1. V lost 3 bases to trimming and J lost 4 bases; unmatched junction nucleotides: 3. The CDR3 has 15 amino acids. CDR1 MDHEN and CDR2 SYDVKM come from the germline V gene. The CDR3 nucleotides are TGTGCCAGCAGTTTGCGGGACAGGGGGCGAGAGACCCAGTACTTC. Its protein product is CASSLRDRGRETQYF. The full variable domain, with the rest looked up from reference TRBV28 and TRBJ2-5, is DVKVTQSSRYLVKRTGEKVFLECVQDMDHENMFWYRQDPGLGLRLIYFSYDVKMKEKGDIPEGYSVSREKKERFSLILESASTNQTSMYLCASSLRDRGRETQYFGPGTRLLVL.

V is TRBV27 and J is TRBJ2-1; D is perhaps TRBD2 (6 bases). V lost 5 bases and J lost 7, with 15 bases in between. Germline V gene sequence: CDR1 MNHEY, CDR2 SMNVEV (reference sequence). The CDR3 loop spans 14 amino acids. DNA for the CDR3: TGTGCCAGCAGTACCGGGACTTCCACGAATGAGCAGTTCTTC. This sequence encodes CASSTGTSTNEQFF.

This CDR3 reads CASSWGRGNTEAFF. Written as DNA, the CDR3 is TGTGCCAGCAGTTGGGGCAGGGGGAACACTGAAGCTTTCTTT. V and J are TRBV27 and TRBJ1-1; weak D call: TRBD1 (6 bases). The germline gives CDR1 MNHEY, CDR2 SMNVEV (reference sequence). V lost 4 bases and J lost 1, with 10 bases in between. The length of the CDR3 is 14 residues.

The chain carries TRBV2 and TRBJ1-2; 8 bases are a match to TRBD1. CDR1 is SNHLY and CDR2 is FYNNEI in the germline V gene. There are 14 residues in the CDR3. J gave up 5 bases and V 4 bases, and 6 bases lay outside the gene matches. The CDR3 sequence: CASSARTGFYGYTF. In DNA form, the CDR3 reads TGTGCCAGCAGTGCCCGGACAGGGTTTTATGGCTACACCTTC.

The chain joins TRBV7-9 to TRBJ2-7, with 8 bases matching TRBD2. Germline lookup yields CDR1 SEHNR and CDR2 FQNEAQ (reference sequence). The CDR3 extends over 15 amino acids. The V gene end was trimmed by 6 bases and the J gene end by 6 bases; junction bases not matched to a gene: 13. CDR3 sequence: CASSTSGSRPLEQYF. For the CDR3, the DNA is TGTGCCAGCAGTACCAGCGGGAGCCGTCCGCTCGAGCAGTACTTC.

This clone was observed once. V usage is TRBV27 and J usage is TRBJ1-5; D unresolved. Germline V gene lookup returns CDR1 MNHEY and CDR2 SMNVEV (reference sequence). The CDR3 is 14 amino acids. Trimming removed 5 bases from V and 5 bases from J, with 13 bases in between. The CDR3 reads CASSPSDWYQPQHF. The CDR3 DNA follows: TGTGCCAGCAGTCCCTCGGACTGGTATCAGCCCCAGCATTTT.

The V and J genes are TRBV28 and TRBJ2-7; possible D gene TRBD1, 6 bases. CDR1 is MDHEN, CDR2 SYDVKM, per germline. V lost 3 bases, J lost 6 bases, and 15 bases lay in between. The CDR3 runs 14 residues. CDR3 DNA: TGTGCCAGCAGTTTCCGCAGGGGAGACGGCGAGCAGTACTTC. It codes for CASSFRRGDGEQYF.

The chain couples TRBV29-1 to TRBJ2-1; tentative D call: TRBD2 (6 bases). Trimming stripped 7 bases from V and 0 bases from J, with 10 bases between. Germline assignment: CDR1 SQVTM and CDR2 ANQGSEA. The CDR3 covers 13 residues. CDR3 residues: CSARDGSYNEQFF. The CDR3 nucleotides read TGCAGCGCGCGGGACGGCTCCTACAATGAGCAGTTCTTC.

The chain recombines TRBV7-9 with TRBJ2-7, with 8 bases matching TRBD2. CDR1 is SEHNR and CDR2 is FQNEAQ in the germline V gene (reference sequence). V lost 5 bases, J lost 9 bases, and 21 bases stayed unmatched. This CDR3 has 17 amino acids. CDR3 sequence (DNA): TGTGCCAGCAGCCGGGGGGGCTTCCGGGACGGACCTCTGGGGCAGTACTTC. Translating gives CASSRGGFRDGPLGQYF.

The V and J genes are TRBV6-1 and TRBJ1-2; D is possibly TRBD1 (5 bases). Germline assignment: CDR1 MNHNS and CDR2 SASEGT. The CDR3 is 12 amino acids. Trimming took 4 bases from V and 4 from J, leaving 7 bases between them. The CDR3 bases are TGTGCCAGCAGTGCACAGGTCTATGGCTACACCTTC. It yields the protein CASSAQVYGYTF.

J is TRBJ1-2 and V is TRBV7-9; perhaps TRBD1 as D (5 bases). The germline V gene has CDR1 SEHNR and CDR2 FQNEAQ (reference sequence). Trimming stripped 1 base from V and 6 bases from J, with 9 bases between. The CDR3 has 13 residues. CDR3 region: CASSLGQLNGYTF. Here the CDR3 DNA reads TGTGCCAGCAGCTTAGGACAGCTTAATGGCTACACCTTC.

Worth noting for this clone: At one end the junction does not follow the germline gene, possibly because of a read error. The chain combines TRBV28 with TRBJ1-2; weak D call: TRBD1 (5 bases). CDR1 MDHEN and CDR2 SYDVKM come from the germline V gene. The CDR3 spans 13 residues. This chain's CDR3 is CASSLEGGVLIFF. CDR3 bases: TGTGCCAGCAGTTTGGAGGGAGGGGTGCTGATTTTCTTC.

The chain carries TRBV7-2 and TRBJ1-3; unclear D gene. Germline assignment: CDR1 SGHTA and CDR2 FQGNSA. Trimming removed 8 bases from V and 0 bases from J, with 17 bases in between. CDR3 length: 16 residues. The CDR3, as DNA: TGTGCCAGCGGCCCTCACGGCGGGAACTCTGGAAACACCATATATTTT. Its translation: CASGPHGGNSGNTIYF. The full variable domain, its missing parts supplied by reference TRBV7-2 and TRBJ1-3, is GAGVSQSPSNKVTEKGKDVELRCDPISGHTALYWYRQSLGQGLEFLIYFQGNSAPDKSGLPSDRFSAERTGGSVSTLTIQRTQQEDSAVYLCASGPHGGNSGNTIYFGEGSWLTVV.

This sequence joins TRBV7-9 and TRBJ2-7; D is unresolved. The germline V gene has CDR1 SEHNR and CDR2 FQNEAQ (reference sequence). V was cut by 5 bases and J by 5 bases, with 13 bases left in between. The CDR3 is made up of 13 amino acids. CDR3 nucleotides: TGTGCCAGCAGCGCCAGGAACGTCCACGAGCAGTACTTC. This sequence encodes CASSARNVHEQYF.

This clone was observed a few times. This chain joins TRBV7-9 and TRBJ2-7; 10 bases are a match to TRBD1. Germline loops: CDR1 SEHNR, CDR2 FQNEAQ (reference sequence). V shed 5 bases, J shed 7 bases, and the junction held 8 bases outside the gene matches. The CDR3 runs 14 residues. CDR3 sequence reads: CASSPRDRGGEQYF. CDR3 DNA: TGTGCCAGCAGCCCTCGGGACAGGGGAGGGGAGCAGTACTTC.

The rearrangement links TRBV16 to TRBJ1-6, with 8 positions matching TRBD1. The V gene end was trimmed by 4 bases and the J gene end by 6 bases; junction bases not matched to a gene: 2. Germline CDR1 is KGHSY and CDR2 is FQNENV. The CDR3 loop spans 14 amino acids. CDR3 amino acids: CASSRGQVNSPLHF. CDR3 in DNA: TGTGCCAGCAGCCGGGGACAGGTTAATTCACCCCTCCACTTT.

J is TRBJ1-1 and V is TRBV5-6, with TRBD1 as a possible D gene (6 bases). CDR3 size: 19 residues. Per the germline V gene, CDR1 is SGHDT and CDR2 is YYEEEE. Trimming took 2 bases from V and 1 from J, leaving 24 bases between them. CDR3 residues: CASSFLPLLGQTENTEAFF. As DNA, the CDR3 is TGTGCCAGCAGCTTTTTACCGCTACTTGGACAGACTGAGAACACTGAAGCTTTCTTT.

This sequence joins TRBV7-9 and TRBJ1-5, with 7 bases lining up with TRBD1. This CDR3 comprises 14 residues. With V trimmed by 5 bases and J by 1 base, 2 bases remained unmatched. The germline CDR1 and CDR2 sequences are SEHNR and FQNEAQ (reference sequence). CDR3 protein: CASSVTGSNQPQHF. The CDR3 region has the DNA TGTGCCAGCAGCGTGACAGGGAGCAATCAGCCCCAGCATTTT.